The present TCR beta chain was sequenced within a study of spatial heterogeneity in lung cancer. Time point indicated: sample taken at primary tumor resection. Samples were donated by 72 untreated early-stage non-small cell lung cancer patients. Study observations and caveats: The study found that expanded intratumoral alpha and beta TCR counts tracked tumor mutation counts.

J gave up 7 bases and V 3 bases, and 11 bases lay outside the gene matches. The CDR3 extends over 15 amino acids. Germline-derived CDR1 and CDR2 are SGDLS and YYNGEE. This clonotype rates as medium-sized. What it recognizes is unknown. In TCRdb, the 5' RACE reads were re-called with MiXCR into one record per CDR3 protein. The table shows 13,000 or so distinct CDR3 sequences, with 4.5% to 6% occurring only once. This specimen was lung tumor tissue, taken at surgery. This sequence was found in a female donor with early-stage non-small cell lung cancer. This chain links TRBV9 with TRBJ1-1; 8 bases are shared with TRBD1. CDR3 DNA: TGTGCCAGCAGCGAAAGACAGGGGTCCATCGATGAAGCTTTCTTT. Amino acid sequence: CASSERQGSIDEAFF.